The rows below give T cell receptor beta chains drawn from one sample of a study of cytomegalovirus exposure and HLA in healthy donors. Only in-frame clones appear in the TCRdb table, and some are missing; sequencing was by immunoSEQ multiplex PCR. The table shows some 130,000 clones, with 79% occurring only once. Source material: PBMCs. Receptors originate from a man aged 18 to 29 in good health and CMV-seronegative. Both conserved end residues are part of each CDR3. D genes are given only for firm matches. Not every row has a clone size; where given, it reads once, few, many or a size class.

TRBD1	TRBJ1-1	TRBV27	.	TGTGCCAGCAGCGCCCGGGACAGCGAAGCTTTCTTT	CASSARDSEAFF
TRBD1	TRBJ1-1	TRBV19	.	TGTGCCAGTTCCCTAAACAGGGGTCTGAACACTGAAGCTTTCTTT	CASSLNRGLNTEAFF
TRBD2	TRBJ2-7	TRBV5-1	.	TGCGCCAGCAGCCCCAGCGGGGTCCGTTCCTACGAGCAGTACTTC	CASSPSGVRSYEQYF
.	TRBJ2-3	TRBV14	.	TGTGCCAGCAGCCAAGAATGGGCCACACGTAGCACAGATACGCAGTATTTT	CASSQEWATRSTDTQYF
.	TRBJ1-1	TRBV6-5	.	TGTGCCAGCAGCCGGAGACAGGAAGCTTTCTTT	CASSRRQEAFF
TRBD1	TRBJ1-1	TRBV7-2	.	TGTGCCAGCAGCTTAAAGCGGTATGGAAGACAGGGAGACACTGAAGCTTTCTTT	CASSLKRYGRQGDTEAFF
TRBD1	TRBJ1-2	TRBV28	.	TGTGCCAGCAGTTCAGACAGGGAAGGGGCTGGCACGGCGTATGGCTACACCTTC	CASSSDREGAGTAYGYTF
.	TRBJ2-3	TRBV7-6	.	TGTGCCAGCAGCTTAGCGATAGACATATCTAGCACAGATACGCAGTATTTT	CASSLAIDISSTDTQYF
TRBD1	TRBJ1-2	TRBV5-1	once	TGCGCCAGCAGGCAGTCTACAGGGGTTAGTGGCTACACCTTC	CASRQSTGVSGYTF
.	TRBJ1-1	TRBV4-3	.	TGCGCCAGCAGCCAGGGTCGGGGTAACGGGGACACTGAAGCTTTCTTT	CASSQGRGNGDTEAFF
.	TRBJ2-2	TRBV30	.	TGTGCCTGCGCCGACAAGTGGGGGCCTCTGAACACCGGGGAGCTGTTTTTT	CACADKWGPLNTGELFF
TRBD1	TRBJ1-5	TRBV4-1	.	TGCGCCAGCAGCCAAGATAAGGGACAGCTCCAGCATTTT	CASSQDKGQLQHF
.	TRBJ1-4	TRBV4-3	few	TGCGCCAGCAGCCAGGTGACATCAAACCATGAAAAACTGTTTTTT	CASSQVTSNHEKLFF
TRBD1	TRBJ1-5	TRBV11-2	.	TGTGCCAGCAGCCCCGGGACAGGGGCTCGTAGGGATCAGCCCCAGCATTTT	CASSPGTGARRDQPQHF
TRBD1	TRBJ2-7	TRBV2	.	TGTGCCAGCTGGGACAGCATCTCCTACGAGCAGTACTTC	CASWDSISYEQYF
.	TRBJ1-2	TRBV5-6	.	TGTGCCAGCAGCTTGGAGGCAGGTAAAAGTCGCTATGGCTACACCTTC	CASSLEAGKSRYGYTF
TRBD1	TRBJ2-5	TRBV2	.	TGTGCCAGCAGTGGCACCAGGGGGAAAGAGACCCAGTACTTC	CASSGTRGKETQYF
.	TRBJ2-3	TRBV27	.	TGTGCCAGCAGATGGGCTACCCTCCGCACAGATACGCAGTATTTT	CASRWATLRTDTQYF
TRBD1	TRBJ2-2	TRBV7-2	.	TGTGCCAGCAGCTTAACTATCGACAGGGGGCTCAGCACCGGGGAGCTGTTTTTT	CASSLTIDRGLSTGELFF
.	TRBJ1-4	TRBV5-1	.	TGCGCCAGCAGCACCTTGGCTCGGACAATAGCAACTAATGAAAAACTGTTTTTT	CASSTLARTIATNEKLFF
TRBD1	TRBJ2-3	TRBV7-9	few	TGTTCCAGCAGCCCGGGACAGTACACAGATACGCAGTATTTT	CSSSPGQYTDTQYF
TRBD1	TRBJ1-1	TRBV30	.	TGTGCCTGCTCGAGCAGGGGGTACACTGAAGCTTTCTTT	CACSSRGYTEAFF
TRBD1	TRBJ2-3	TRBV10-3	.	TGTGCCATCAGTGAGTACAGGGGAACAGATACGCAGTATTTT	CAISEYRGTDTQYF
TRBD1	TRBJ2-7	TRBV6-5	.	TGTGCCAGCAGTGTAAACAGGGGTTACGAGCAGTACTTC	CASSVNRGYEQYF
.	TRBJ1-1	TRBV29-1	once	TGCAGCGTTGAGGGAGGAGTTGGCACTGAAGCTTTCTTT	CSVEGGVGTEAFF
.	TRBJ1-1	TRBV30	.	TGTGCCTGGACCTCGGGAGCCAACACTGAAGCTTTCTTT	CAWTSGANTEAFF
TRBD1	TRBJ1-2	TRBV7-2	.	TGTGCCAGCAGCCCAAGCACAGGGGGCGCTTTCTATGGCTACACCTTC	CASSPSTGGAFYGYTF
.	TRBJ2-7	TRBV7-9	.	TGTGCCAGCAGCCCTAAACTCTACGAGCAGTACTTC	CASSPKLYEQYF
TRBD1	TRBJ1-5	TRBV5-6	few	TGTGCCAGCAGCACGGACAGGGACGCTCAGCCCCAGCATTTT	CASSTDRDAQPQHF
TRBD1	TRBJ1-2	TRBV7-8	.	TGTGCCAGCAGCTGGGGAACGACAGGGGTGACAAGCTATGGCTACACCTTC	CASSWGTTGVTSYGYTF
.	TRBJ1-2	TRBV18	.	TGTGCCAGCTCACCAACGCAGGGGTTGTTGGGAGAGGATGGCTACACCTTC	CASSPTQGLLGEDGYTF
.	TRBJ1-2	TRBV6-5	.	TGTGCCAGCAGTTGGAGGGAAGGGGATGGCTACACCTTC	CASSWREGDGYTF
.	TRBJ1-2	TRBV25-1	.	TGTGCCAGCAGTGCAACAGGATTGTTGGAGGGCTACACCTTC	CASSATGLLEGYTF
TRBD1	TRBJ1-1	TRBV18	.	TGTGCCAGCTCACCGACAGGGGGCTGGAAGAACACTGAAGCTTTCTTT	CASSPTGGWKNTEAFF
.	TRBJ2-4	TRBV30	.	TGTGCCTGGAGTGCCAAAGCCAAAAACATTCAGTACTTC	CAWSAKAKNIQYF
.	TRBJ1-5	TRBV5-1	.	TGCGCCAGCAGCTTGAGAGGGAATCAGCCCCAGCATTTT	CASSLRGNQPQHF
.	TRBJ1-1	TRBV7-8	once	TGTGCCAGCAGCTTAGACACGTTATTCTCTGACAGTCGGGTCATGAACACTGAAGCTTTCTTT	CASSLDTLFSDSRVMNTEAFF
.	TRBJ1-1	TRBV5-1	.	TGCGCCAGCAGCTTGGGGCCGCCTGAAGCTTTCTTT	CASSLGPPEAFF
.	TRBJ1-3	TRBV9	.	TGTGCCAGCAGCGGGGGGGGGAACACCATATATTTT	CASSGGGNTIYF
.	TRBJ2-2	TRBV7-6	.	TGTGCCAGCAGCCACGGGGTGGGGACCGGGGAGCTGTTTTTT	CASSHGVGTGELFF
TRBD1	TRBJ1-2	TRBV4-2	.	TGTGCCAGCAGCCAGGAGAAGGGACAGGGTGGTAGCTACACCTTC	CASSQEKGQGGSYTF
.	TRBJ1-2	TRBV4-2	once	TGTGCCAGCAGCCAAGGGCGGCTTTTTGACTATGGCTACACCTTC	CASSQGRLFDYGYTF
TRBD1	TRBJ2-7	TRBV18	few	TGTGCCAGCTCACTAGGACAGGCTACTTCCTACGAGCAGTACTTC	CASSLGQATSYEQYF
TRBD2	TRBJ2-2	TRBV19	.	TGTGCCAGTAGTACGGACGGGGGGTATAGGGTGGGCAACACCGGGGAGCTGTTTTTT	CASSTDGGYRVGNTGELFF
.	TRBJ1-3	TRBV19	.	TGTGCCAGTAGTATGGCAGGTGCGATTGGAAACACCATATATTTT	CASSMAGAIGNTIYF
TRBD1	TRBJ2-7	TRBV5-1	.	TGCGCCAGCAGCTACGGACAGGGTAGGGGCCTCTACGAGCAGTACTTC	CASSYGQGRGLYEQYF
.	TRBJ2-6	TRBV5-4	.	TGTGCCAACAGCCTGTGGACAGCCGTCTCTGGGGCCAACGTCCTGACTTTC	CANSLWTAVSGANVLTF
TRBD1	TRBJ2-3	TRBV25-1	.	TGTGCCAGCAGTGGTGGCAGGGGGCAAGATACGCAGTATTTT	CASSGGRGQDTQYF
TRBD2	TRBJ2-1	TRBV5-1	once	TGCGCCAGCAGCTTGGATCCGGGGGGGTACAATGAGCAGTTCTTC	CASSLDPGGYNEQFF
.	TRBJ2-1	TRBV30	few	TGTGCCTGGAGGTCAGTATACAATGAGCAGTTCTTC	CAWRSVYNEQFF
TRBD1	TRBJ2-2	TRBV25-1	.	TGTGCCACTGCGGACAGGGGGCGTACCGGGGAGCTGTTTTTT	CATADRGRTGELFF